Each of the 2 T cell receptor beta chains below was sequenced from the same sample in a study of CD8 T cells in ankylosing spondylitis. Each CDR3 protein gets one entry after TCRdb re-called the 5' RACE reads with MiXCR. The repertoire holds 90,000 to 100,000 distinct CDR3 sequences, with about 7.7% as singletons. Sequencing was performed on blood, either unsorted or a sorted T cell fraction (not recorded which). These receptors were collected from a male donor with ankylosing spondylitis or in good health (not recorded which).

This clonotype was recorded many times. The chain is built from TRBV6-2 or TRBV6-3 and TRBJ2-1, with a weak D call TRBD1 (6 bases). The CDR3 runs 14 residues. Germline-derived CDR1 and CDR2 are MNHEY and SVGEGT. Trimming took off 6 bases at V and 11 bases at J, with 20 bases between the two ends. The CDR3 sequence is CASSSPTHREKQFF. CDR3 sequence (DNA): TGTGCCAGCAGCTCCCCAACCCACAGGGAGAAGCAGTTCTTC.

In its sample, this clonotype was seen many times. The V call is TRBV28, the J call TRBJ2-1; D assignment may be TRBD1 or TRBD2 (7 bases each). This CDR3 is 15 amino acids long. V dropped 4 bases and J dropped 6 bases, with 16 bases sitting between them. The V gene's germline CDR1 is MDHEN and CDR2 SYDVKM. The CDR3 sequence: CASSSQGGGFNEQFF. The CDR3 DNA follows: TGTGCCAGCAGTTCCCAGGGGGGGGGCTTCAATGAGCAGTTCTTC.